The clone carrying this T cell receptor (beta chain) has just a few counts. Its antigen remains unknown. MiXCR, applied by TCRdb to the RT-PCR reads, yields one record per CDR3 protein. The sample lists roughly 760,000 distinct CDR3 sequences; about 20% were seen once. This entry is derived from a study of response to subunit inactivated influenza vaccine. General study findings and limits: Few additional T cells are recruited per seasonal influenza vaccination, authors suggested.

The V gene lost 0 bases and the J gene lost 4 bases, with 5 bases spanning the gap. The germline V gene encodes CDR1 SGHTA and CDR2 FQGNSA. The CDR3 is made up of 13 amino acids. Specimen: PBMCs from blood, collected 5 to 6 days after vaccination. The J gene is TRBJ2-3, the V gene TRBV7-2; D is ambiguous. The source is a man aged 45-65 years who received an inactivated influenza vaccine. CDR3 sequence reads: CASSLARSDTQYF. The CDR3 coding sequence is TGTGCCAGCAGCTTAGCGAGGTCAGATACGCAGTATTTT.